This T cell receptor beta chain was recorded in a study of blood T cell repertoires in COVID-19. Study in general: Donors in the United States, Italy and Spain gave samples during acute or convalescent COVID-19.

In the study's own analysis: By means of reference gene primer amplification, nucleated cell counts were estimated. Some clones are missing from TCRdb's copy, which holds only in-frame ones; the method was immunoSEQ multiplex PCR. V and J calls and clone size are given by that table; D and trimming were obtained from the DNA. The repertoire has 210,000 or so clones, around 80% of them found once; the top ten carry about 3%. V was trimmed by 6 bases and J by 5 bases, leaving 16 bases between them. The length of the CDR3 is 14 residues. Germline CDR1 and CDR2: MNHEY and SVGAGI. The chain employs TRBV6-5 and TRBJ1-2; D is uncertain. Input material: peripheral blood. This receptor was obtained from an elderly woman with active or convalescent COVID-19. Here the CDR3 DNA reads TGTGCCAGCAGCAACCGGGAGCTCTCATATGGCTACACCTTC. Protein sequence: CASSNRELSYGYTF.